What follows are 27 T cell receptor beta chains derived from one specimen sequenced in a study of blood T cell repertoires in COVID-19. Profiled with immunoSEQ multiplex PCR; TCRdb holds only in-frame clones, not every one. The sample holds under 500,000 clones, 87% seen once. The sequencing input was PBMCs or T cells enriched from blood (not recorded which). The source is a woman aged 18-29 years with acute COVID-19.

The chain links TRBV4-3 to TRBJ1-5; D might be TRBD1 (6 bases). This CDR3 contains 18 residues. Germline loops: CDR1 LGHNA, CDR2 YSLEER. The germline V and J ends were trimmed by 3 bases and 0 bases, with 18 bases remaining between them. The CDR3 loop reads CASSQETGPLYSNQPQHF. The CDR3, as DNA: TGCGCCAGCAGCCAGGAGACAGGTCCCTTATATAGCAATCAGCCCCAGCATTTT.

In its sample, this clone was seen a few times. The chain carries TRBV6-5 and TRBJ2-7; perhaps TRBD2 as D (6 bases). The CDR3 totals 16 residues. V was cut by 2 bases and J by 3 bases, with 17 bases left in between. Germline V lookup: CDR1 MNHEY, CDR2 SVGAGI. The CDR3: CASSYGSAGTGYEQYF. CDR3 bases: TGTGCCAGCAGTTACGGTAGCGCGGGGACCGGCTACGAGCAGTACTTC.

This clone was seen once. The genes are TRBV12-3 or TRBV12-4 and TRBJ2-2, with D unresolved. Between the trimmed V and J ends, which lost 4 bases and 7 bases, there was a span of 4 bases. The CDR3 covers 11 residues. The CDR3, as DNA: TGTGCCAGCAGTTCGAGCGGGGAGCTGTTTTTT. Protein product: CASSSSGELFF.

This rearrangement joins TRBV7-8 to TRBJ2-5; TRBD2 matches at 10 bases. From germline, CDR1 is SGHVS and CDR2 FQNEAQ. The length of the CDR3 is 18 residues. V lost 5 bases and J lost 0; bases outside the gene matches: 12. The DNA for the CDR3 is TGTGCCAGCAGCCAATACGGACCTAGCGGGGGAGACCAAGAGACCCAGTACTTC. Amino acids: CASSQYGPSGGDQETQYF.

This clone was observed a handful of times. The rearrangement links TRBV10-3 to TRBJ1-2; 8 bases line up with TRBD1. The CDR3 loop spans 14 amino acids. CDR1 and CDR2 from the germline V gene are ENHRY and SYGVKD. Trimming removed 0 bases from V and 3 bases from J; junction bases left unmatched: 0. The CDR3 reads CAISESGQDYGYTF. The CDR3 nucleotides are TGTGCCATCAGTGAGTCGGGACAGGACTATGGCTACACCTTC.

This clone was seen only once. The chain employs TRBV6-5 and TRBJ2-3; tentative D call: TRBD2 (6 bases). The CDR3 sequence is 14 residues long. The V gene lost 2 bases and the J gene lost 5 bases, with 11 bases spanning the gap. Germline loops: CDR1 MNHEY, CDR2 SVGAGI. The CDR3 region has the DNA TGTGCCAGCAGTTACGGGGGGTTGGAAGATACGCAGTATTTT. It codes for CASSYGGLEDTQYF.

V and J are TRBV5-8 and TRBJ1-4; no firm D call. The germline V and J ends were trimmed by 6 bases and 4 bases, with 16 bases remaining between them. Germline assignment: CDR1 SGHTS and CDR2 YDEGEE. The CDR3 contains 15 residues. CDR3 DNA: TGTGCCAGCACCGCACAGAGACACGGTAATGAAAAACTGTTTTTT. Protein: CASTAQRHGNEKLFF.

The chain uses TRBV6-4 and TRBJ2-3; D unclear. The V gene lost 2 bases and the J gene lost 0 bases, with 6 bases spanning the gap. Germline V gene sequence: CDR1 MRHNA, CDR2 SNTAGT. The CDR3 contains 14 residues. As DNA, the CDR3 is TGTGCCAGCAGTGACCAAAGCAGCACAGATACGCAGTATTTT. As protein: CASSDQSSTDTQYF.

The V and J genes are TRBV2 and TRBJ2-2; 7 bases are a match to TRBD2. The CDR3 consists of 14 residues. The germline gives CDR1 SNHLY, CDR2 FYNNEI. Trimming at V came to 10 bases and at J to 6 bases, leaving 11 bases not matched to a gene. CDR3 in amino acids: CATGRLALAGELFF. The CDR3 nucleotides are TGTGCCACCGGACGACTAGCTCTGGCCGGGGAGCTGTTTTTT.

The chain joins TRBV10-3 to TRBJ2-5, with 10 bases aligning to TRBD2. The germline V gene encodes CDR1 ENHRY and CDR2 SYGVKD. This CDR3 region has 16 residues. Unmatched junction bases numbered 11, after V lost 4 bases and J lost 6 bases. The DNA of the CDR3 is TGTGCCATCAGTGCATCCCAAGCGGGAGGGACACAGACCCAGTACTTC. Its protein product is CAISASQAGGTQTQYF.

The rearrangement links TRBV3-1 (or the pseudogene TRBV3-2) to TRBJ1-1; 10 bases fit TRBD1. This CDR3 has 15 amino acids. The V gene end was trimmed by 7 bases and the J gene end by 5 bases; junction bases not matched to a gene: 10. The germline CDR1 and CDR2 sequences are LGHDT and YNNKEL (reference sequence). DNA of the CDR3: TGTGCCAGCAACACCCTAGGACAGGGGGTGACTGAAGCTTTCTTT. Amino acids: CASNTLGQGVTEAFF.

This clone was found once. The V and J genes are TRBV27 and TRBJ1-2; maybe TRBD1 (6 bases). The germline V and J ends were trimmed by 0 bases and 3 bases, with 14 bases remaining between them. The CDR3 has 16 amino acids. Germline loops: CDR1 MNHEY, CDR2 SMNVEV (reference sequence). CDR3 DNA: TGTGCCAGCAGTTTATCGTTCGGACAGCGATACTATGGCTACACCTTC. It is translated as CASSLSFGQRYYGYTF.

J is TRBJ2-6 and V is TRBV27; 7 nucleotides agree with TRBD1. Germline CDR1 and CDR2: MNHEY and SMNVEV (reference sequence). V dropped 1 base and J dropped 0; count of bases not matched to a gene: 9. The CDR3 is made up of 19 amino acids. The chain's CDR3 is CASSLFWDSLNSGANVLTF. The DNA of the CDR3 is TGTGCCAGCAGTTTATTCTGGGACAGCCTAAACTCTGGGGCCAACGTCCTGACTTTC.

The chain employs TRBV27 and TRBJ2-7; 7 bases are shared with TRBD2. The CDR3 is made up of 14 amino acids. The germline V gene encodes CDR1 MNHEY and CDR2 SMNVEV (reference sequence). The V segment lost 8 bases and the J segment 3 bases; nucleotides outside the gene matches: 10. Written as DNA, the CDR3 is TGTGCCAGCCGAAATCAGGGACTAAACTACGAGCAGTACTTC. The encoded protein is CASRNQGLNYEQYF.

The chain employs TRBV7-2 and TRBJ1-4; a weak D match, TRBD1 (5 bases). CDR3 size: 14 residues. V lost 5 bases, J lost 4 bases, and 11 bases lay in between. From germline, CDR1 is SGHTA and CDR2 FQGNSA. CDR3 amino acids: CASSPTEVNEKLFF. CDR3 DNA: TGTGCCAGCAGCCCGACAGAAGTTAATGAAAAACTGTTTTTT.

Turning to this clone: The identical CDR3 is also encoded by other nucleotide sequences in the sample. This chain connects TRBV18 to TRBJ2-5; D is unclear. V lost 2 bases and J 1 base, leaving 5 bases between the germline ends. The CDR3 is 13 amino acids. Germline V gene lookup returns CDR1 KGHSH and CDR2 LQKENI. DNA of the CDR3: TGTGCCAGCTCACCAGGGCTCCAAGAGACCCAGTACTTC. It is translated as CASSPGLQETQYF.

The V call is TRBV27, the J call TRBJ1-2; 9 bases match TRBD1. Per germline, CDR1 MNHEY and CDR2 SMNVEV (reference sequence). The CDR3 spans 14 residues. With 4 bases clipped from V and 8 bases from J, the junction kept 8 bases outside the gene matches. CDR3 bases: TGTGCCAGCAGTTCAGGACAGGGGATCGAGGGCTACACCTTC. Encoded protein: CASSSGQGIEGYTF.

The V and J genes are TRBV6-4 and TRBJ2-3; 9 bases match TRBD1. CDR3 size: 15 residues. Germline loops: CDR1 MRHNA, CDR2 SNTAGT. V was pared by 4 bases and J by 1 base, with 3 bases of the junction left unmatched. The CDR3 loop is CASSVTGGGTDTQYF. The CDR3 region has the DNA TGTGCCAGCAGTGTCACAGGGGGCGGCACAGATACGCAGTATTTT.

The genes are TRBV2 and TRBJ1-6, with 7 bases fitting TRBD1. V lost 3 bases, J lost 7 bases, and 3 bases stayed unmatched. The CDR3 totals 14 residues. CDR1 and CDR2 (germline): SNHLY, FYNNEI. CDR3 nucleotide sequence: TGTGCCAGCAGTGATCCGGGACAGAATTCACCCCTCCACTTT. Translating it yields CASSDPGQNSPLHF.

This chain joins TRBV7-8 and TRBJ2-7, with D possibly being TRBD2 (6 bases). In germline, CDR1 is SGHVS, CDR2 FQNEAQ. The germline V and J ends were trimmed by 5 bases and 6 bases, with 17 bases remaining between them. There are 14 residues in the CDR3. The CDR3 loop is CASSRRGWAGEQYF. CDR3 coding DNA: TGTGCCAGCAGCCGGCGGGGTTGGGCCGGCGAGCAGTACTTC.

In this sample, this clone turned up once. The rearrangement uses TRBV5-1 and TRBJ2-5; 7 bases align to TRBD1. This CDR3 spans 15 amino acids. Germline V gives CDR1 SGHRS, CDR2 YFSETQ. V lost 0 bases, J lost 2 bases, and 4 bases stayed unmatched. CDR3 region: CASSLEGAAQETQYF. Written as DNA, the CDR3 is TGCGCCAGCAGCTTGGAGGGGGCGGCTCAAGAGACCCAGTACTTC.

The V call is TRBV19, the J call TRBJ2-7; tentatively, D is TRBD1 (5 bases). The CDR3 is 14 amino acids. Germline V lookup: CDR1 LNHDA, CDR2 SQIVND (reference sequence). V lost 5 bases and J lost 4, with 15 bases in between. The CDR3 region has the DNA TGTGCCAGTAGTTTCCAGGGATCTATGTACGAGCAGTACTTC. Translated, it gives CASSFQGSMYEQYF.

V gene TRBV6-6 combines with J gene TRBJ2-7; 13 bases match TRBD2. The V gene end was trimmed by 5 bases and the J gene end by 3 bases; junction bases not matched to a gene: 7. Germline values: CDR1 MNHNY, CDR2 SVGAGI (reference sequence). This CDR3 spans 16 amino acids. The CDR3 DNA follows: TGTGCCAGCAGTCAACCCGGGACTAGCGGGGACTACGAGCAGTACTTC. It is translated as CASSQPGTSGDYEQYF.

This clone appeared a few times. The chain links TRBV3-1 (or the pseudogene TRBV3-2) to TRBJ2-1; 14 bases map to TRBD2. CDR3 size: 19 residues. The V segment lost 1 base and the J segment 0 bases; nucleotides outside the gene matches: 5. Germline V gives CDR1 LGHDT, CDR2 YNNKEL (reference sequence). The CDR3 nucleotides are TGTGCCAGCAGCCAAGTAGGGACTAGCGGGGGTTTCTCCTACAATGAGCAGTTCTTC. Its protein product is CASSQVGTSGGFSYNEQFF.

The CDR3 region is CASSHARGASEAFF. The CDR3 DNA reads TGTGCCAGCAGCCATGCGCGGGGGGCTTCTGAAGCTTTCTTT. The chain joins TRBV11-3 to TRBJ1-1, with a possible D match to TRBD1 (6 bases). The length of the CDR3 is 14 residues. Trimming removed 5 bases from V and 6 bases from J, with 16 bases in between. Germline V gene lookup returns CDR1 SGHNT and CDR2 YENEEA.

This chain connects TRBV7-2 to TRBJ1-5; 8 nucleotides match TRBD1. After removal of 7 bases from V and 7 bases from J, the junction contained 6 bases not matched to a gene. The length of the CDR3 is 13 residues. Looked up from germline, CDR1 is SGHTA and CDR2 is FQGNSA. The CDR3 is CASTVAGGQPQHF. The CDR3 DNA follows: TGTGCCAGCACCGTGGCAGGGGGCCAGCCCCAGCATTTT.

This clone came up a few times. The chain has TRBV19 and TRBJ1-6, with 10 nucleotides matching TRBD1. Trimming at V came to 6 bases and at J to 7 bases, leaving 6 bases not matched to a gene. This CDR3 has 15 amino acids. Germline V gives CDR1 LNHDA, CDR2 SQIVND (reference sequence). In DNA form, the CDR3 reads TGTGCCAGTAGGCGACAGGGGGCGGGGAATTCACCCCTCCACTTT. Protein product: CASRRQGAGNSPLHF. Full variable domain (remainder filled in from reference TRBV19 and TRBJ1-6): DGGITQSPKYLFRKEGQNVTLSCEQNLNHDAMYWYRQDPGQGLRLIYYSQIVNDFQKGDIAEGYSVSREKKESFPLTVTSAQKNPTAFYLCASRRQGAGNSPLHFGNGTRLTVT.